Shown below are 7 T cell receptor beta chains from a single sample sequenced in a study of blood T cell repertoires in COVID-19. Measured with immunoSEQ multiplex PCR; TCRdb has only the in-frame clones, and not every one. The sample has 50,000 to 60,000 clones; 90% to 95% are singletons. The sequenced sample consisted of peripheral blood. These receptor sequences come from a woman over 75 with acute or convalescent COVID-19.

V and J are TRBV3-1 (or the pseudogene TRBV3-2) and TRBJ2-1; tentatively, D is TRBD2 (6 bases). Germline lookup yields CDR1 LGHDT and CDR2 YNNKEL (reference sequence). V gave up 1 base and J gave up 1 base, with 8 bases separating them. CDR3 length equals 15 residues. CDR3 DNA sequence: TGTGCCAGCAGCCAAGTGGCGGGATCCTACAATGAGCAGTTCTTC. Translating it yields CASSQVAGSYNEQFF.

This clone was detected once. The V call is TRBV30, the J call TRBJ1-2; D ambiguous. Trimming removed 0 bases at V and 8 bases at J, with 13 bases between. The CDR3 runs to 13 residues. Germline CDR1 reads GTSNPN; CDR2 reads SVGIG (reference sequence). The CDR3 spells CAWSVRQAQGYTF. DNA for the CDR3: TGTGCCTGGAGTGTACGGCAGGCTCAAGGCTACACCTTC.

This chain uses TRBV29-1 with TRBJ1-3, with D perhaps TRBD1 (6 bases). This CDR3 comprises 15 residues. Deletions cut 2 bases from V and 2 bases from J, with 13 bases between. Germline V lookup: CDR1 SQVTM, CDR2 ANQGSEA. In DNA, the CDR3 is TGCAGCGTTGAATTACTCCCAGGGGCTGGAAACACCATATATTTT. Its translation: CSVELLPGAGNTIYF. Supplemented by reference TRBV29-1 and TRBJ1-3, the full variable domain reads SAVISQKPSRDICQRGTSLTIQCQVDSQVTMMFWYRQQPGQSLTLIATANQGSEATYESGFVIDKFPISRPNLTFSTLTVSNMSPEDSSIYLCSVELLPGAGNTIYFGEGSWLTVV.

The chain links TRBV27 to TRBJ2-1, with D hard to call. Germline lookup yields CDR1 MNHEY and CDR2 SMNVEV (reference sequence). Trimming removed 10 bases from V and 4 bases from J, with 8 bases in between. The CDR3 covers 11 residues. This chain's CDR3 is CATLDYNEQFF. For the CDR3, the DNA is TGTGCCACCCTAGATTACAATGAGCAGTTCTTC.

The chain uses TRBV7-2 and TRBJ1-2; 7 bases are a match to TRBD1. The CDR3 has 18 amino acids. V lost 4 bases, J lost 0 bases, and 14 bases stayed unmatched. Germline loops: CDR1 SGHTA, CDR2 FQGNSA. CDR3: CASSYGTANRITNYGYTF. Here the CDR3 DNA reads TGTGCCAGCAGCTATGGGACAGCGAATCGAATTACTAACTATGGCTACACCTTC.

The CDR3 reads CASSLVGRDRETQYF. DNA for the CDR3: TGTGCCAGCAGCTTGGTTGGCAGGGATAGAGAGACCCAGTACTTC. This chain joins TRBV5-4 and TRBJ2-5; D possibly corresponds to TRBD1 (5 bases). Per germline, CDR1 SGHNT and CDR2 YYREEE (reference sequence). The CDR3 is 15 amino acids. V gave up 0 bases and J gave up 4 bases, with 13 bases separating them.

This clone was detected once. J is TRBJ1-5 and V is TRBV7-2, with D maybe TRBD1 (5 bases). The CDR3 is 15 residues long. V lost 5 bases, J lost 1 base, and 12 bases lay in between. Germline V gene lookup returns CDR1 SGHTA and CDR2 FQGNSA. The CDR3 DNA follows: TGTGCCAGCAGCCGGGAGGGGAACAGCAATCAGCCCCAGCATTTT. It codes for CASSREGNSNQPQHF.